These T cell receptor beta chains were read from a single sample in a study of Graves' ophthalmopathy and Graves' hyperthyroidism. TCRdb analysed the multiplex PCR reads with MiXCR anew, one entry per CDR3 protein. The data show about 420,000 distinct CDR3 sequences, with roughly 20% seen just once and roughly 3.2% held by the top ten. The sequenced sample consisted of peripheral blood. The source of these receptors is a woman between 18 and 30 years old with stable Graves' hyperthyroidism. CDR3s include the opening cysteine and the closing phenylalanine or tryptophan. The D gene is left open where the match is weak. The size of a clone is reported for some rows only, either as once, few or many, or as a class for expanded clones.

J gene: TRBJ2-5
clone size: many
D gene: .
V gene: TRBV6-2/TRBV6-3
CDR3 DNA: TGTGCCAGCAGGGGGTTCGAGACCCAGTACTTC
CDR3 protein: CASRGFETQYF

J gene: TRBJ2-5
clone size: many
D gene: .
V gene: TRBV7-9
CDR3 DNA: TGTGCCAGCAGCCGCCGGTTTGAGGGTAGGCGCCGAGAGACCCAGTACTTC
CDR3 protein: CASSRRFEGRRRETQYF

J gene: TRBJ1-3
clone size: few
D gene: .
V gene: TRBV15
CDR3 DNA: TGTGCCACCAGCAGAGGAGCTCTGCTTGGTGGAAACACCATATATTTT
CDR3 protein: CATSRGALLGGNTIYF

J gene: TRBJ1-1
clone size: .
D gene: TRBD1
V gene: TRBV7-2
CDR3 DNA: TGTGCCAGCAGCCGAGACAGGGGCGCTGAAGCTTTCTTT
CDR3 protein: CASSRDRGAEAFF

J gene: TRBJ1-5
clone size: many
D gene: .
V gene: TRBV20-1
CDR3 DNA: TGCAGTGCTAGCCGGGCAGATGATCAGCCCCAGCATTTT
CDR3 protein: CSASRADDQPQHF

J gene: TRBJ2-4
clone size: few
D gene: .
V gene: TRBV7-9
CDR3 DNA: TGTGCCAGCAGCTTAGGGCGGTCCGCAGCCAAAAACATTCAGTACTTC
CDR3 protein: CASSLGRSAAKNIQYF

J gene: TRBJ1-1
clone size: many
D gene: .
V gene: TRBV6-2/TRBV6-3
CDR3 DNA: TGTGCCAGCAGTTACTCGTACAGGACACATGAAGCTTTCTTT
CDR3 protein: CASSYSYRTHEAFF

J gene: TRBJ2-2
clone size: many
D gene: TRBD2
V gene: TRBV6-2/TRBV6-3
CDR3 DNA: TGTGCCAGCAGCACTAGCGGGAGGGCCTGGTCGATCGGGGAGCTGTTTTTT
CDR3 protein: CASSTSGRAWSIGELFF

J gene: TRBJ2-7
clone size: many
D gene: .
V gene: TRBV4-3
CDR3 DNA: TGCGCCAGCAGCCAAGCCTCCTATGGTGGGTACGAGCAGTACTTC
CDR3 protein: CASSQASYGGYEQYF

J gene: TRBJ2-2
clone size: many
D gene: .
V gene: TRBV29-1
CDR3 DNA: TGCAGCTCATCGGGCAGCAACACCGGGGAGCTGTTTTTT
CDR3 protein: CSSSGSNTGELFF

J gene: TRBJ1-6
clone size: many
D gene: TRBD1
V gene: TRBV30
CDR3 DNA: TGTGCCTGGAGTGCATGGGACAGGAATTCACCCCTCCACTTT
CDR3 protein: CAWSAWDRNSPLHF

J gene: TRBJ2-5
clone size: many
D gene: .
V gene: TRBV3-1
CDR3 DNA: TGTGCCAGCAGCCACAGACGGGTTCCAAGAGTGGAGACCCAGTACTTC
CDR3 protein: CASSHRRVPRVETQYF

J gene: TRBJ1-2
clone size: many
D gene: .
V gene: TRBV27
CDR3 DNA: TGTGCCAGCAGTTTAGGGGGGGGGGGCTATGGCTACACCTTC
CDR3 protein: CASSLGGGGYGYTF

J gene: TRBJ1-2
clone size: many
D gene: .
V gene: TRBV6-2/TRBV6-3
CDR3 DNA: TGTGCCAGCAACGCGGAGGCGGGTGGCTACACCTTC
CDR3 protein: CASNAEAGGYTF

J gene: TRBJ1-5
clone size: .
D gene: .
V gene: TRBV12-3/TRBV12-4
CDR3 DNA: TGTGCCAGCAGTGTAAGGGGACAGCCCCAGCATTTT
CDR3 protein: CASSVRGQPQHF

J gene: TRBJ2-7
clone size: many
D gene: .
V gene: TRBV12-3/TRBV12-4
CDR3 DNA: TGTGCCAGCAGCTTCCCGGGCCCTAGTCAATTCTACGAGCAGTACTTC
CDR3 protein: CASSFPGPSQFYEQYF